The entry below describes one TCR beta chain. The CDR3 length is 15 residues. Germline values: CDR1 MNHEY, CDR2 SVGEGT. The V and J ends lost 6 bases and 2 bases, in that order; junction bases with no gene match: 8. TCRdb's copy holds only in-frame clones and misses some; the assay was immunoSEQ multiplex PCR. The data contain about 310,000 clones, roughly 89% of them seen just once; the ten biggest clones take up under 1.1%. This entry belongs to a study of blood T cell repertoires in COVID-19. Study background: Donors in the United States, Italy and Spain gave samples during acute or convalescent COVID-19.

During active infection, Seattle patients enrolled and were then monitored through disease. Sequencing input: peripheral blood. This receptor was obtained from a woman aged 40 to 49 with COVID-19, enrolled during active disease. This chain connects TRBV6-2 or TRBV6-3 to TRBJ2-7; 9 positions agree with TRBD1. The CDR3 DNA sequence: TGTGCCAGCAGCAGAGAGGGGACAGGGACCTACGAGCAGTACTTC. It codes for CASSREGTGTYEQYF.